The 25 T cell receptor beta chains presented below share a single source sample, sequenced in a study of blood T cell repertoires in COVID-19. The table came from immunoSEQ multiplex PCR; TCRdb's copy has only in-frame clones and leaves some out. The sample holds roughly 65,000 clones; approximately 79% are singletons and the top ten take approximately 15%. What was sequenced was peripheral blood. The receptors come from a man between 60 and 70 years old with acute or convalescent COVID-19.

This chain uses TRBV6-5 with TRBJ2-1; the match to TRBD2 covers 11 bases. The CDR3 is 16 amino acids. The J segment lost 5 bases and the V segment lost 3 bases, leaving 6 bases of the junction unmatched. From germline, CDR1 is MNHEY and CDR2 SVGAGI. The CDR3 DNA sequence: TGTGCCAGCAGTTATCCGACTAGCGGGGCTAACAATGAGCAGTTCTTC. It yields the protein CASSYPTSGANNEQFF.

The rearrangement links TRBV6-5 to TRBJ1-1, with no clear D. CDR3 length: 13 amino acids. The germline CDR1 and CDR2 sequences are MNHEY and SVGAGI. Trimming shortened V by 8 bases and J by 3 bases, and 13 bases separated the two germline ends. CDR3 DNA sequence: TGTGCCAGCCTCCCCAGTCGTGACACTGAAGCTTTCTTT. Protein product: CASLPSRDTEAFF.

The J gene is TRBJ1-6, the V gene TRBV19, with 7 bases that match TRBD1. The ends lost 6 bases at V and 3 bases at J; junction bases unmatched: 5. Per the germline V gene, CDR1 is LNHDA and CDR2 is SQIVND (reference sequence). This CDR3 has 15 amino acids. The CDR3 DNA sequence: TGTGCCAGTAGACAGGGGCTCGTCTATAATTCACCCCTCCACTTT. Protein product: CASRQGLVYNSPLHF.

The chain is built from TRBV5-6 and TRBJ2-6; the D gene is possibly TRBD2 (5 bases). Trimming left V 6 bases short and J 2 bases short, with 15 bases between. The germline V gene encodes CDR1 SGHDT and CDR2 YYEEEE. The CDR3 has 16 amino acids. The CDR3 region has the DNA TGTGCCAGCAACTCGCTCGGGGTGACTGGGGCCAACGTCCTGACTTTC. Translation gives CASNSLGVTGANVLTF.

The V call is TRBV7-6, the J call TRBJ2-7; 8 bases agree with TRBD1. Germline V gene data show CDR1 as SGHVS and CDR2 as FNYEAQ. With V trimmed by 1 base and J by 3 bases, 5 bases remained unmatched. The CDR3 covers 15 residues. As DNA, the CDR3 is TGTGCCAGCAGCTTAGTTGGGACAGGAGGCTACGAGCAGTACTTC. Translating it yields CASSLVGTGGYEQYF.

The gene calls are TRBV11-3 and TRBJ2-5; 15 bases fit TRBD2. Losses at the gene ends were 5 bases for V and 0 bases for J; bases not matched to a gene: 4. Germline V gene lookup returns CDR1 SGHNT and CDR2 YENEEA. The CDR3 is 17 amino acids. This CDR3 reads CASSPGTSGGHQETQYF. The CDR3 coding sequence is TGTGCCAGCAGCCCCGGGACTAGCGGGGGGCACCAAGAGACCCAGTACTTC.

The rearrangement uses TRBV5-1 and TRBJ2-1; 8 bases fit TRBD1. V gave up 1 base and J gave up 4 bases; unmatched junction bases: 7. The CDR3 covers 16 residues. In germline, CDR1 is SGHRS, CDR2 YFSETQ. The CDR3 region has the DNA TGCGCCAGCAGCTTGCCGGCAGGGGGCCTTTACAATGAGCAGTTCTTC. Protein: CASSLPAGGLYNEQFF.

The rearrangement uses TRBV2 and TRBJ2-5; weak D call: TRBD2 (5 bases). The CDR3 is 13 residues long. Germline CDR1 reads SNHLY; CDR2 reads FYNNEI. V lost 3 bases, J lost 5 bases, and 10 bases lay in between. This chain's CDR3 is CASSDRGRETQYF. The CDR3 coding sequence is TGTGCCAGCAGTGATCGCGGGCGGGAGACCCAGTACTTC.

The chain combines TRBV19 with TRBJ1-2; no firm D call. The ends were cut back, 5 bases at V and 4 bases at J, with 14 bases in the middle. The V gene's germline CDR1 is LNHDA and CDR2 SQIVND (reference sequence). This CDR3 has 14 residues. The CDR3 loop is CASSVAAGGYGYTF. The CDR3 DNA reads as TGTGCCAGTAGTGTCGCCGCGGGTGGCTATGGCTACACCTTC.

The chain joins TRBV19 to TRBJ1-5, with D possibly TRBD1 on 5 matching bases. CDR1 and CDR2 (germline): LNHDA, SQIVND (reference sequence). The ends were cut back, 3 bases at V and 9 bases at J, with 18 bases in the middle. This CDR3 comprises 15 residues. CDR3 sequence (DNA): TGTGCCAGTAGTATCATACAGGCGTCCATGGGGCCCCAGCATTTT. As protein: CASSIIQASMGPQHF.

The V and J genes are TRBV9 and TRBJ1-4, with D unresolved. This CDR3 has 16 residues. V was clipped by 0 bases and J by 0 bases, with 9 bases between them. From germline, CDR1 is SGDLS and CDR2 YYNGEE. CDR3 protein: CASSVGGVATNEKLFF. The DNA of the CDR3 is TGTGCCAGCAGCGTAGGAGGAGTTGCAACTAATGAAAAACTGTTTTTT.

The chain's CDR3 is CASSLSAGTGNTIYF. CDR3 sequence (DNA): TGTGCCAGCAGCTTAAGTGCGGGCACTGGAAACACCATATATTTT. V is TRBV7-8 and J is TRBJ1-3; D not resolved. Trimming removed 2 bases from V and 2 bases from J, with 10 bases in between. The CDR3 consists of 15 residues. Germline-derived CDR1 and CDR2 are SGHVS and FQNEAQ. The full variable domain, its missing parts supplied by reference TRBV7-8 and TRBJ1-3, is GAGVSQSPRYKVAKRGQDVALRCDPISGHVSLFWYQQALGQGPEFLTYFQNEAQLDKSGLPSDRFFAERPEGSVSTLKIQRTQQEDSAVYLCASSLSAGTGNTIYFGEGSWLTVV.

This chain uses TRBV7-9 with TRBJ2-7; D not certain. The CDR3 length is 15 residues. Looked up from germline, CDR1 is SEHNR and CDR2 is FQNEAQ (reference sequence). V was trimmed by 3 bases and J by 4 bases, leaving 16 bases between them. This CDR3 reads CASSFTSRHTYEQYF. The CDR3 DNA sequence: TGTGCCAGCAGCTTCACCAGTCGTCACACGTACGAGCAGTACTTC.

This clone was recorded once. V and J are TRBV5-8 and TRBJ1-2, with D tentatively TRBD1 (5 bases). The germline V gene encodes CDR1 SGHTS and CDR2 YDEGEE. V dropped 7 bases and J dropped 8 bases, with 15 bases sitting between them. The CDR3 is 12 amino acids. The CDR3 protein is CASAQGLLGYTF. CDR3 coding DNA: TGTGCCAGCGCCCAGGGCCTTTTGGGCTACACCTTC.

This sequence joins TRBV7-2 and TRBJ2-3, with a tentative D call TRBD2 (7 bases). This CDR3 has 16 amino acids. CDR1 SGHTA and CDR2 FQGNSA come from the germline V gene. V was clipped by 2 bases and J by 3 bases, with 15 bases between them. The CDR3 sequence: CASSLYSGGLTDTQYF. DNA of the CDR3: TGTGCCAGCAGCTTATATTCGGGGGGCTTAACAGATACGCAGTATTTT.

CDR3 loop: CASSPWDRRNEKLFF. Here the CDR3 DNA reads TGTGCCAGCAGCCCCTGGGACAGGAGGAATGAAAAACTGTTTTTT. This chain links TRBV11-2 with TRBJ1-4; 8 nucleotides line up with TRBD1. This CDR3 comprises 15 residues. From germline, CDR1 is SGHAT and CDR2 FQNNGV. The V and J ends lost 5 bases and 5 bases, in that order; junction bases with no gene match: 7. The full variable domain, rest sourced from reference TRBV11-2 and TRBJ1-4, is EAGVAQSPRYKIIEKRQSVAFWCNPISGHATLYWYQQILGQGPKLLIQFQNNGVVDDSQLPKDRFSAERLKGVDSTLKIQPAKLEDSAVYLCASSPWDRRNEKLFFGSGTQLSVL.

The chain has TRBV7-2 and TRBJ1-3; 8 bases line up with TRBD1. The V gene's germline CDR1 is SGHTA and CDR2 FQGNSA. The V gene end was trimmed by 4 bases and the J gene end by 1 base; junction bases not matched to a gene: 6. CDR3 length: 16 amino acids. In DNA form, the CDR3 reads TGTGCCAGCAGCTACGGACAGGGAAGGTCTGGAAACACCATATATTTT. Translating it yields CASSYGQGRSGNTIYF.

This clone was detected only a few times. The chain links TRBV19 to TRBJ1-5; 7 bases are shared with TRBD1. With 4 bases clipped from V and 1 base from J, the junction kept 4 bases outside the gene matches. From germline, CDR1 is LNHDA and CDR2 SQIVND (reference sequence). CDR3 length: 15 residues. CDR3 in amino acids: CASSTRGSSNQPQHF. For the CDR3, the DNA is TGTGCCAGTAGTACCAGGGGGTCGAGCAATCAGCCCCAGCATTTT.

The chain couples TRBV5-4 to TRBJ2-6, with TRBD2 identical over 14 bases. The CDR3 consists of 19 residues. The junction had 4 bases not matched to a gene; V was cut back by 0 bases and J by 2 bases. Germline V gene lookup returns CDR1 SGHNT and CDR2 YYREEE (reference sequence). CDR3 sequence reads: CASSLVRLAGGTGANVLTF. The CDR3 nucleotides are TGTGCCAGCAGCTTGGTTCGACTAGCGGGGGGGACTGGGGCCAACGTCCTGACTTTC.

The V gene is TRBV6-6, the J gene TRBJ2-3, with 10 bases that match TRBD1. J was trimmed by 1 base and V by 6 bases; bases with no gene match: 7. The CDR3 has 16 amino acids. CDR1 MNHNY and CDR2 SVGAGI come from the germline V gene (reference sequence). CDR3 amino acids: CASRFTGTGGTDTQYF. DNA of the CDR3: TGTGCCAGCAGGTTTACCGGGACAGGGGGCACAGATACGCAGTATTTT.

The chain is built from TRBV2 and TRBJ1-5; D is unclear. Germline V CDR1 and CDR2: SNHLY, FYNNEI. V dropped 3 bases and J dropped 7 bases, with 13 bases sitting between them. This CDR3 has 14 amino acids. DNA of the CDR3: TGTGCCAGCAGTGACGGACTACCTGGACAGCCCCAGCATTTT. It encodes CASSDGLPGQPQHF. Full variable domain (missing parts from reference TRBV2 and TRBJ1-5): EPEVTQTPSHQVTQMGQEVILRCVPISNHLYFYWYRQILGQKVEFLVSFYNNEISEKSEIFDDQFSVERPDGSNFTLKIRSTKLEDSAMYFCASSDGLPGQPQHFGDGTRLSIL.

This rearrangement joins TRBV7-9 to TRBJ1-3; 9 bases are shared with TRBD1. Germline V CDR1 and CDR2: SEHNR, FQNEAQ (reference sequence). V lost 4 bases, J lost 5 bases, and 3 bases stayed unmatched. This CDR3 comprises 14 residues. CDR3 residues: CASSSGQGRNTIYF. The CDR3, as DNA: TGTGCCAGCAGCTCAGGACAGGGGAGAAACACCATATATTTT.

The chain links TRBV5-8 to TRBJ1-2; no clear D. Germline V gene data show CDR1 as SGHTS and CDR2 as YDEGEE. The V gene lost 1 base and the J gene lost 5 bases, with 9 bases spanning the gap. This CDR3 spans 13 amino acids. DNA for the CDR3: TGTGCCAGCAGCTTGCGGCAGGTTTATGGCTACACCTTC. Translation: CASSLRQVYGYTF.

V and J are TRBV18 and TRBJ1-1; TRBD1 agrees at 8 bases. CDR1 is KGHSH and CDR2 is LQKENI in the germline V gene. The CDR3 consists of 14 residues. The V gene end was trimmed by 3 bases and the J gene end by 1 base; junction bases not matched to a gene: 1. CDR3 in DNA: TGTGCCAGCTCACCCGGGACAGGGAACACTGAAGCTTTCTTT. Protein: CASSPGTGNTEAFF.

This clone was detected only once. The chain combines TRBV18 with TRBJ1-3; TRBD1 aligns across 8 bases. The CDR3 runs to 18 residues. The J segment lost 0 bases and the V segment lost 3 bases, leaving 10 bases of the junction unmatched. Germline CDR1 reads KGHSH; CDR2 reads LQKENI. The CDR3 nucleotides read TGTGCCAGCTCACCGATCTTTGGACAGGGCGACTCTGGAAACACCATATATTTT. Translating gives CASSPIFGQGDSGNTIYF.